Sequencing of this TCR beta chain was carried out in a study of control samples from healthy donors and cancer patients. Produced via immunoSEQ multiplex PCR; TCRdb's table is partial and in-frame only. The table has about 160,000 clones, approximately 93% seen once; the top ten hold more than 8%. This CDR3 comprises 17 residues. Per the germline V gene, CDR1 is MGHRA and CDR2 is YSYEKL. V was pared by 4 bases and J by 0 bases, with 18 bases between. A remark on this clone: Other DNA variants within this sample encode the same CDR3.

Material for sequencing was blood. The V call is TRBV4-1, the J call TRBJ1-2; possible D gene TRBD1, 6 bases. The source of this sequence is a woman between 35 and 50 years old in good health. CDR3 sequence (DNA): TGCGCCAGCAGCCTAAAGGGGGGCTATGCGGCTAACTATGGCTACACCTTC. This sequence encodes CASSLKGGYAANYGYTF.